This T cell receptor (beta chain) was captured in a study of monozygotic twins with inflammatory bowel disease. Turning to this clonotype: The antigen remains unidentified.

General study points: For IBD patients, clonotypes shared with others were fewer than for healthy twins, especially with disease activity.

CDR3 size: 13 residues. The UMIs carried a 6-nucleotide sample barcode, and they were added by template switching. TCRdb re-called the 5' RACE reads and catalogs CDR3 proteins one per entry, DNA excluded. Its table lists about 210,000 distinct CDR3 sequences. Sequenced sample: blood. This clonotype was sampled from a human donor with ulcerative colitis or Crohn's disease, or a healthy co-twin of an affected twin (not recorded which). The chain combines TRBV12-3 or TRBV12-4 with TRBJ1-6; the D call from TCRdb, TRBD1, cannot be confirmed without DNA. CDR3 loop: CASGRGANSPLHF.